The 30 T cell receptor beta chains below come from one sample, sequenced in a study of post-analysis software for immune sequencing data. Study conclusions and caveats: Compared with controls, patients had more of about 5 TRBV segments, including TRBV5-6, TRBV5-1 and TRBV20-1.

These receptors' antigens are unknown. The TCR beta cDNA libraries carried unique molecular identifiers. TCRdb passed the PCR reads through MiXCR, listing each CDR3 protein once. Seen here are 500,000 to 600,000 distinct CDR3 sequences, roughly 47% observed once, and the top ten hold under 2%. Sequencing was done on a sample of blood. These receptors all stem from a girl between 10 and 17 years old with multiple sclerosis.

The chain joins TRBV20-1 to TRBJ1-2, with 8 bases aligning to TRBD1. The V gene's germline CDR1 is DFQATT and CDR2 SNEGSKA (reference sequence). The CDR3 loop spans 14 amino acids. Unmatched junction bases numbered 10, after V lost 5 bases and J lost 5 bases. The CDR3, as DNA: TGCAGTGCTGGTGTTACAGGGGGATCGTATGGCTACACCTTC. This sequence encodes CSAGVTGGSYGYTF.

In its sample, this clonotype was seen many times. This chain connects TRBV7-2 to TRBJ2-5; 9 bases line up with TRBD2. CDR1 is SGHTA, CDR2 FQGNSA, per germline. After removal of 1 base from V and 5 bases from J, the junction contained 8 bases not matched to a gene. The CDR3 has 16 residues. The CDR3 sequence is CASSLVARTSAETQYF. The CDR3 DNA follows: TGTGCCAGCAGCTTAGTTGCTCGGACTAGCGCGGAGACCCAGTACTTC.

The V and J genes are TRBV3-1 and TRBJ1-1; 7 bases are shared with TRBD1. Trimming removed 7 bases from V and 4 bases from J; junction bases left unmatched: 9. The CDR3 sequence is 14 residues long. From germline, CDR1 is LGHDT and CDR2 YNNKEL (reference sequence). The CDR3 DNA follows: TGTGCCAGCACCCTAGTGGCAGGGGGCACTGAAGCTTTCTTT. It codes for CASTLVAGGTEAFF.

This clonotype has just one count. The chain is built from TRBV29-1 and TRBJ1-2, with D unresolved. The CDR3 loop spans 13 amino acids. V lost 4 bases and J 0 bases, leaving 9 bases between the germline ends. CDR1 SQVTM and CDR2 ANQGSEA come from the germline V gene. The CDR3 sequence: CSVVGTSNYGYTF. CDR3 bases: TGCAGCGTTGTCGGCACTTCTAACTATGGCTACACCTTC.

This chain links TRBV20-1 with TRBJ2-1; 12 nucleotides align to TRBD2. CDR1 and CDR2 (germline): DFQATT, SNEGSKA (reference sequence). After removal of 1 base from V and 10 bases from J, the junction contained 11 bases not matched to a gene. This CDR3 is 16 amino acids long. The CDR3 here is CSARGLAGGPWMEQFF. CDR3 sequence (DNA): TGCAGTGCTAGAGGGCTAGCGGGGGGGCCCTGGATGGAGCAGTTCTTC.

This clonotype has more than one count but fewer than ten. CDR3 nucleotides: TGTGCCAGCAGCCCTTTCGATGAGCAGTTCTTC. Its translation: CASSPFDEQFF. The chain carries TRBV12-3 or TRBV12-4 and TRBJ2-1; D unresolved. The V and J ends lost 6 bases and 8 bases respectively, with 8 bases between them. This CDR3 region has 11 residues.

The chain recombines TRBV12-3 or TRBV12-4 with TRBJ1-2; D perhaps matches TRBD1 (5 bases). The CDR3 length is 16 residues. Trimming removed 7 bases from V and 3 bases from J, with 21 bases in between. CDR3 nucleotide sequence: TGTGCCAGCACCGAGGGGTATGGCAGGAAATACTATGGCTACACCTTC. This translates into CASTEGYGRKYYGYTF.

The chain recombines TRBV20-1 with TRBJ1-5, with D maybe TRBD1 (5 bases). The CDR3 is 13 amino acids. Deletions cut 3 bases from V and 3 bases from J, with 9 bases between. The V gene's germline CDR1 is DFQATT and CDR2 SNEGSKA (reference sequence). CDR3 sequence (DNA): TGCAGTGCTAGTACAGGTAACAATCAGCCCCAGCATTTT. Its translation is CSASTGNNQPQHF.

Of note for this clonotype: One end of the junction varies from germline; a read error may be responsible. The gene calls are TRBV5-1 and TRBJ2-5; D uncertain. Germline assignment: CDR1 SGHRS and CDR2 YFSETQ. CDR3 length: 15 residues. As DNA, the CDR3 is TGCGTCAGCAGTCGAGGCGTTGCGGTAGAAGAGACCCAGTACTTC. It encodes CVSSRGVAVEETQYF. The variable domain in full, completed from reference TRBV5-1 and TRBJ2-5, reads KAGVTQTPRYLIKTRGQQVTLSCSPISGHRSVSWYQQTPGQGLQFLFEYFSETQRNKGNFPGRFSGRQFSNSRSEMNVSTLELGDSALYLCVSSRGVAVEETQYFGPGTRLLVL.

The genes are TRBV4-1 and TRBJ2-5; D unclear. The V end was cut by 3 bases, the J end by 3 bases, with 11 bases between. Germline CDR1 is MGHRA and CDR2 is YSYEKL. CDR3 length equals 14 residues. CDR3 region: CASSHEVGKETQYF. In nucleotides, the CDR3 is TGCGCCAGCAGCCACGAGGTGGGGAAAGAGACCCAGTACTTC.

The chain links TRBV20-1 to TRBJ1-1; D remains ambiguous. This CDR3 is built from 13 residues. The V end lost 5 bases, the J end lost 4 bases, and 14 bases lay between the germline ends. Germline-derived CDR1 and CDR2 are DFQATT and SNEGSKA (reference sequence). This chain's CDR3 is CSALEGGGTEAFF. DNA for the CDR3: TGCAGTGCTTTGGAAGGTGGAGGCACTGAAGCTTTCTTT.

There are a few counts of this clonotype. The CDR3 spells CATSEGRRDEQFF. The CDR3 DNA reads TGTGCCACCAGTGAAGGTCGGCGGGATGAGCAGTTCTTC. The chain links TRBV24-1 to TRBJ2-1, with a weak D call TRBD2 (5 bases). There are 13 residues in the CDR3. Germline V gene data show CDR1 as KGHDR and CDR2 as SFDVKD. The germline V and J ends were trimmed by 4 bases and 8 bases, with 11 bases remaining between them.

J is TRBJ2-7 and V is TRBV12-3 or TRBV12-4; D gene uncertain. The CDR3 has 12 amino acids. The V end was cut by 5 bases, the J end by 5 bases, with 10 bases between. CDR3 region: CASSDGDDEQYF. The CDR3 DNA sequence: TGTGCCAGCAGTGACGGAGACGACGAGCAGTACTTC.

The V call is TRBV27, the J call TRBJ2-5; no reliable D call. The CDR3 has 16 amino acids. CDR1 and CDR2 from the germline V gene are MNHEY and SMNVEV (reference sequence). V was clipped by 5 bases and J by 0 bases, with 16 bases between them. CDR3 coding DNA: TGTGCCAGCAGTCCCCAGTGGAGCCCGTACCAAGAGACCCAGTACTTC. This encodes CASSPQWSPYQETQYF.

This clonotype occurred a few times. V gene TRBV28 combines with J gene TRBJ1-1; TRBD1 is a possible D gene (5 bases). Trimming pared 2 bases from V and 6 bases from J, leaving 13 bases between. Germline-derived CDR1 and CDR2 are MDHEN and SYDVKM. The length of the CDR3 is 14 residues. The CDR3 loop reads CASSLLDTRSEAFF. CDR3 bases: TGTGCCAGCAGTTTACTGGACACGAGGTCTGAAGCTTTCTTT.

CDR3 DNA: TGTGCCAGCAGCTTAGCCGGGACACAATATTCACCCCTCCACTTT. It yields the protein CASSLAGTQYSPLHF. This sequence joins TRBV7-2 and TRBJ1-6; maybe TRBD1 (6 bases). Trimming removed 0 bases at V and 8 bases at J, with 11 bases between. CDR3 length: 15 amino acids. Germline V lookup: CDR1 SGHTA, CDR2 FQGNSA.

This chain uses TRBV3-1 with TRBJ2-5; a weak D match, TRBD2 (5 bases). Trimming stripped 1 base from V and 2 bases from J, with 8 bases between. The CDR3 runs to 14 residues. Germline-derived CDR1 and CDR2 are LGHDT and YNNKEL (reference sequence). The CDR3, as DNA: TGTGCCAGCAGCCAAGGAGCGGCGCAAGAGACCCAGTACTTC. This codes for CASSQGAAQETQYF.

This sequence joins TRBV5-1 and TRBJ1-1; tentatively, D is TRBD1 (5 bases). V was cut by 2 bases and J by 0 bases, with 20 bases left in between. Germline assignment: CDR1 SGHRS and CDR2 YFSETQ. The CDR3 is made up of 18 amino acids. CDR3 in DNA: TGCGCCAGCAGCTTTGGGGCCCCGGGTCGTGGGATGAACACTGAAGCTTTCTTT. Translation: CASSFGAPGRGMNTEAFF.

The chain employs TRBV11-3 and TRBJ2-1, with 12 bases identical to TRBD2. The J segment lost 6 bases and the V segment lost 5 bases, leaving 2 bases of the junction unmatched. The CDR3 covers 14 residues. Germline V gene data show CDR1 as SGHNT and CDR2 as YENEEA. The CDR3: CASSRTSGANEQFF. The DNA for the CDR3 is TGTGCCAGCAGCCGGACTAGCGGGGCCAATGAGCAGTTCTTC.

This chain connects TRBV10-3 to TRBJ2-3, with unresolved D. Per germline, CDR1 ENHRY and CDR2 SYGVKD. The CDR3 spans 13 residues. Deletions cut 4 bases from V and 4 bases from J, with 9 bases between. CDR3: CAISANSPDTQYF. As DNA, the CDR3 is TGTGCCATCAGTGCCAACTCGCCAGATACGCAGTATTTT.

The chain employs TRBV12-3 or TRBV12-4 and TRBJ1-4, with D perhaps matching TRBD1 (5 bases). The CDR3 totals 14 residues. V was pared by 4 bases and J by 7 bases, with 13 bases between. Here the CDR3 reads CASSSRDSSEKLFF. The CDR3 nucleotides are TGTGCCAGCAGTTCCAGGGATAGTAGTGAAAAACTGTTTTTT.

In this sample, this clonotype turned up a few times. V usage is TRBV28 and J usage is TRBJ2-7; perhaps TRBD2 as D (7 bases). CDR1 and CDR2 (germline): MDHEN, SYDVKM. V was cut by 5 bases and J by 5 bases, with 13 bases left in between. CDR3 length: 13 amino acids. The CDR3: CASSRRGLDEQYF. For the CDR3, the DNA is TGTGCCAGCAGTCGGCGGGGGCTCGACGAGCAGTACTTC.

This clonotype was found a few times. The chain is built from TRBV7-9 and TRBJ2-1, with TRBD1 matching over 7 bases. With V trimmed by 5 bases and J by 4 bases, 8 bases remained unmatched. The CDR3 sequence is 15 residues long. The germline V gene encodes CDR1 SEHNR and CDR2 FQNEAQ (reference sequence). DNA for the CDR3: TGTGCCAGCAGCGGCCGGGACAGACCTTACAATGAGCAGTTCTTC. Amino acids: CASSGRDRPYNEQFF.

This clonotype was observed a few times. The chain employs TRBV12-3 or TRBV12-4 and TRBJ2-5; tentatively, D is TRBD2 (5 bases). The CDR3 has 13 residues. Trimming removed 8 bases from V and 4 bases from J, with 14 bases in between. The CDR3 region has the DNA TGTGCCAGCCGCCGGGGTTCCTCAGAGACCCAGTACTTC. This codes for CASRRGSSETQYF.

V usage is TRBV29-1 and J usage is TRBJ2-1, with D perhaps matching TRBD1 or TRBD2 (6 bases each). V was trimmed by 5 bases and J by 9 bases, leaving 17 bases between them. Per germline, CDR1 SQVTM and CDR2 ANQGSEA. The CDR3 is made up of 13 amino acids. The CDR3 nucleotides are TGCAGCGTTTCCCGAGGAGGGGGGAGTGAGCAGTTCTTC. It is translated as CSVSRGGGSEQFF.

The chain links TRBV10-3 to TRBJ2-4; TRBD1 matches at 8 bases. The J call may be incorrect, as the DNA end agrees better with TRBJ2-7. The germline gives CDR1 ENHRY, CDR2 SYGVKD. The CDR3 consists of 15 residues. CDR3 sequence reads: CAIRVDRVGSYEQYF. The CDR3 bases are TGTGCCATCAGGGTGGACAGGGTAGGGTCCTACGAGCAGTACTTC.

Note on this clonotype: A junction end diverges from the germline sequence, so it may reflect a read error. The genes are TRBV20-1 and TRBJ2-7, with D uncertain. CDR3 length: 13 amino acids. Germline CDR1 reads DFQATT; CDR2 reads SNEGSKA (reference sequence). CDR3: CRARPTFSYEQYF. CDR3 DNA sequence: TGCAGAGCTAGACCGACATTCTCCTACGAGCAGTACTTC.

CDR3 loop: CASSYQGQQETQYF. As DNA, the CDR3 is TGTGCCAGCAGTTATCAGGGACAGCAAGAGACCCAGTACTTC. The V and J genes are TRBV6-2 or TRBV6-3 and TRBJ2-5; 7 bases map to TRBD1. The germline V gene has CDR1 MNHEY and CDR2 SVGEGT. V dropped 3 bases and J dropped 2; count of bases not matched to a gene: 3. The CDR3 runs 14 residues.

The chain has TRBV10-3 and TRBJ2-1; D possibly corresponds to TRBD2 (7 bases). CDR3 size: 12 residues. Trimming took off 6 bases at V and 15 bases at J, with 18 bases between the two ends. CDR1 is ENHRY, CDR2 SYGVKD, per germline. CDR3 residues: CAIRGRRGGLFF. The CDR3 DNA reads TGTGCCATCAGAGGGCGGAGGGGGGGTCTGTTCTTC.

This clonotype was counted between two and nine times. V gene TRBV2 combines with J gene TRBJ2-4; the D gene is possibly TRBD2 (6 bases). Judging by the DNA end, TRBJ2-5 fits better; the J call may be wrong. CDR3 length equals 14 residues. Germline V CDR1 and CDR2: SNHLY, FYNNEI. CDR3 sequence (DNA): TGTGCCAGCAGTGTCAGCGGGCCAGGGAAGACCCAGTACTTC. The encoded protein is CASSVSGPGKTQYF.